This TCR beta chain stems from a study of pediatric ulcerative colitis. Each sample received Survey-level depth of up to 500,000 reads. Clones were sequenced by immunoSEQ multiplex PCR, and TCRdb holds only the in-frame ones, with some missing. The table has 45,000 to 55,000 clones, about 78% seen once. Germline V gene data show CDR1 as SGHNT and CDR2 as YYREEE (reference sequence). The V gene lost 3 bases and the J gene lost 6 bases, with 12 bases spanning the gap. This CDR3 region has 13 residues. During colonoscopy, one to two rectal pinch biopsies were collected. Study-level points and caveats: In rectum, acute severe colitis had expanded clones and less diversity. Rectal pinch biopsies may include blood-derived T cells. Compared with controls, ulcerative colitis showed greater blood-rectum clone sharing.

This clone was picked up a small number of times. Its cognate antigen is unknown. J is TRBJ1-2 and V is TRBV5-4; D unclear. Sequences were obtained from gut tissue. This sequence originates from a girl aged 10 to 17 with moderate ulcerative colitis. The CDR3 bases are TGTGCCAGCAGCTCTCCCTTAGTGAATGGCTACACCTTC. This encodes CASSSPLVNGYTF.